The entry below gives a single T cell receptor (beta chain) sequence along with its context. Its antigen is currently unknown. Unmatched junction bases numbered 2, after V lost 0 bases and J lost 7 bases. CDR3 length: 13 amino acids. Here immunoSEQ multiplex PCR was the method, and the copy in TCRdb shows in-frame clones only, minus some. This table holds fewer than 150,000 clones, roughly 84% found once. These data belong to a study of T cell responses to AZD1222 COVID-19 vaccine. Across the whole study: Recipients boosted at about 4 weeks or about 12 weeks are pooled. General study results and limits: The donors showed a predominance of white British ancestry and of females, with possible underestimation of clonal diversity.

This TCR derives from an adult in good health. The chain has TRBV12-3 or TRBV12-4 and TRBJ2-7, with 8 bases aligning to TRBD1. The material sequenced was peripheral blood, taken on day 0 of AZD1222 vaccination. The CDR3 spells CASSLANRGEQYF. CDR3 nucleotides: TGTGCCAGCAGTTTAGCGAACAGGGGGGAGCAGTACTTC.